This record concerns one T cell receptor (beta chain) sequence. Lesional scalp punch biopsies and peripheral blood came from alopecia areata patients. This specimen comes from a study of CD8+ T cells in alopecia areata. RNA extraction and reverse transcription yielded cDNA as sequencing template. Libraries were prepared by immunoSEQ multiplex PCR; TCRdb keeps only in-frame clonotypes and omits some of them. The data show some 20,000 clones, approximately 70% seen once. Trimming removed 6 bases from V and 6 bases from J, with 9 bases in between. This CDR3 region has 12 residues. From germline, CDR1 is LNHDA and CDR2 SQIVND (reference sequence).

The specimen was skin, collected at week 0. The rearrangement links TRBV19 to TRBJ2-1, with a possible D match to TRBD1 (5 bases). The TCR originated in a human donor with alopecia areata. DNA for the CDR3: TGTGCCAGTAGCCGACAGTCCAATGAGCAGTTCTTC. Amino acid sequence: CASSRQSNEQFF. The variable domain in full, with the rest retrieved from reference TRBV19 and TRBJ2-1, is DGGITQSPKYLFRKEGQNVTLSCEQNLNHDAMYWYRQDPGQGLRLIYYSQIVNDFQKGDIAEGYSVSREKKESFPLTVTSAQKNPTAFYLCASSRQSNEQFFGPGTRLTVL.